These 28 T cell receptor beta chains originate from one sample sequenced in a study of T cell responses to AZD1222 COVID-19 vaccine. Sequencing used immunoSEQ multiplex PCR; TCRdb keeps in-frame clones, though not all of them. Of about 190,000 clones in the sample, over 75% were seen once. Sequenced material: peripheral blood, taken on day 0 of AZD1222 vaccination. These receptors all come from an adult in good health.

The V call is TRBV29-1, the J call TRBJ1-1; D may be TRBD1 (6 bases). Germline V lookup: CDR1 SQVTM, CDR2 ANQGSEA. With 4 bases removed from V and 3 bases from J, the gap between germline ends came to 12 bases. The CDR3 consists of 13 residues. CDR3 nucleotide sequence: TGCAGCGTTGGAGAGACAGGATACACTGAAGCTTTCTTT. Its translation: CSVGETGYTEAFF.

The V and J genes are TRBV5-4 and TRBJ2-1; TRBD1 agrees at 9 bases. The CDR3 covers 15 residues. Germline V gene lookup returns CDR1 SGHNT and CDR2 YYREEE (reference sequence). After removal of 4 bases from V and 2 bases from J, the junction contained 4 bases not matched to a gene. The CDR3, as DNA: TGTGCCAGCAGCAAAGGGACAGGGACCTACAATGAGCAGTTCTTC. Its translation: CASSKGTGTYNEQFF.

This clone has a single count. The J gene is TRBJ1-3, the V gene TRBV11-2; TRBD1 might be the D (6 bases). The ends were cut back, 2 bases at V and 3 bases at J, with 14 bases in the middle. The CDR3 spans 16 residues. Germline CDR1 reads SGHAT; CDR2 reads FQNNGV. This CDR3 is CASSLTSQGRGNTIYF. Written as DNA, the CDR3 is TGTGCCAGCAGCTTAACCAGCCAGGGGCGTGGAAACACCATATATTTT. The full variable domain, rest sourced from reference TRBV11-2 and TRBJ1-3, is EAGVAQSPRYKIIEKRQSVAFWCNPISGHATLYWYQQILGQGPKLLIQFQNNGVVDDSQLPKDRFSAERLKGVDSTLKIQPAKLEDSAVYLCASSLTSQGRGNTIYFGEGSWLTVV.

The chain recombines TRBV29-1 with TRBJ1-2, with unresolved D. The CDR3 loop spans 13 amino acids. V was cut by 3 bases and J by 6 bases, with 14 bases left in between. The germline V gene encodes CDR1 SQVTM and CDR2 ANQGSEA. The DNA of the CDR3 is TGCAGCGTTGATGTCGCCGGCAGAGATGGCTACACCTTC. Its translation is CSVDVAGRDGYTF. The full variable domain, rest sourced from reference TRBV29-1 and TRBJ1-2, is SAVISQKPSRDICQRGTSLTIQCQVDSQVTMMFWYRQQPGQSLTLIATANQGSEATYESGFVIDKFPISRPNLTFSTLTVSNMSPEDSSIYLCSVDVAGRDGYTFGSGTRLTVV.

This chain links TRBV30 with TRBJ2-7, with D perhaps matching TRBD1 (6 bases). The CDR3 has 15 amino acids. With 0 bases removed from V and 2 bases from J, the gap between germline ends came to 14 bases. Germline CDR1 reads GTSNPN; CDR2 reads SVGIG (reference sequence). Written as DNA, the CDR3 is TGTGCCTGGAGTGTTGGGTCGACAGGAACCTACGAGCAGTACTTC. Its translation: CAWSVGSTGTYEQYF. Full variable domain (missing parts from reference TRBV30 and TRBJ2-7): SQTIHQWPATLVQPVGSPLSLECTVEGTSNPNLYWYRQAAGRGLQLLFYSVGIGQISSEVPQNLSASRPQDRQFILSSKKLLLSDSGFYLCAWSVGSTGTYEQYFGPGTRLTVT.

V usage is TRBV29-1 and J usage is TRBJ2-7; the match to TRBD1 covers 8 bases. This CDR3 has 13 amino acids. The germline V gene has CDR1 SQVTM and CDR2 ANQGSEA. Germline trimming cut 6 bases from V and 4 bases from J; bases unmatched to any gene: 8. The CDR3 bases are TGCAGCGTCAAACAGGGGGACCGTTACGAGCAGTACTTC. This translates into CSVKQGDRYEQYF.

The DNA of the CDR3 is TGCGCCAGCAGCCAAGGTTGGGACATCCATACCTTC. As protein: CASSQGWDIHTF. This chain links TRBV4-1 with TRBJ1-2; D may be TRBD1 (6 bases). Germline lookup yields CDR1 MGHRA and CDR2 YSYEKL. V dropped 1 base and J dropped 14 bases, with 14 bases sitting between them. The CDR3 is 12 residues long.

Only one count was recorded for this clone. J is TRBJ2-5 and V is TRBV5-1, with 9 bases lining up with TRBD1. The CDR3 consists of 16 residues. CDR1 and CDR2 (germline): SGHRS, YFSETQ. V was clipped by 5 bases and J by 4 bases; unmatched bases: 12. For the CDR3, the DNA is TGCGCCAGCAGTGTCTTCGGGACAGGGAAGGGAGAGACCCAGTACTTC. Protein sequence: CASSVFGTGKGETQYF. Full variable domain (missing parts from reference TRBV5-1 and TRBJ2-5): KAGVTQTPRYLIKTRGQQVTLSCSPISGHRSVSWYQQTPGQGLQFLFEYFSETQRNKGNFPGRFSGRQFSNSRSEMNVSTLELGDSALYLCASSVFGTGKGETQYFGPGTRLLVL.

The V gene is TRBV7-9, the J gene TRBJ1-1; unclear D gene. Germline lookup yields CDR1 SEHNR and CDR2 FQNEAQ (reference sequence). CDR3 length: 14 amino acids. Trimming pared 1 base from V and 3 bases from J, leaving 9 bases between. CDR3 DNA sequence: TGTGCCAGCAGCTTAGTTCGGCCGGACACTGAAGCTTTCTTT. Its translation: CASSLVRPDTEAFF.

This rearrangement joins TRBV9 to TRBJ1-2; D is undetermined. The CDR3 has 14 residues. V gave up 1 base and J gave up 4 bases, with 11 bases separating them. The germline V gene has CDR1 SGDLS and CDR2 YYNGEE. CDR3 DNA sequence: TGTGCCAGCAGCGTATCCGCGGAACTCTATGGCTACACCTTC. It encodes CASSVSAELYGYTF.

The chain couples TRBV4-3 to TRBJ1-2; 8 bases match TRBD1. Germline CDR1 LGHNA, CDR2 YSLEER. CDR3 length: 14 residues. V shed 3 bases, J shed 4 bases, and the junction held 4 bases outside the gene matches. The CDR3 nucleotides read TGCGCCAGCAGCCATGGGGGACAGGCCTATGGCTACACCTTC. It is translated as CASSHGGQAYGYTF.

The genes are TRBV29-1 and TRBJ2-2; D call uncertain. This CDR3 contains 14 residues. Germline V lookup: CDR1 SQVTM, CDR2 ANQGSEA. Trimming removed 2 bases at V and 0 bases at J, with 7 bases between. The DNA for the CDR3 is TGCAGCGTTGAATCCGACGCGAACACCGGGGAGCTGTTTTTT. Translation gives CSVESDANTGELFF.

This clone was seen a handful of times. The gene calls are TRBV27 and TRBJ1-6; D is ambiguous. CDR1 and CDR2 (germline): MNHEY, SMNVEV (reference sequence). V shed 0 bases and J shed 8 bases, with 11 bases lying between them. The CDR3 totals 15 residues. The DNA of the CDR3 is TGTGCCAGCAGTTTATCGTGGGCCTGGGATTCACCCCTCCACTTT. It translates to CASSLSWAWDSPLHF.

The V and J genes are TRBV5-1 and TRBJ2-7; 10 bases are shared with TRBD1. The J segment lost 7 bases and the V segment lost 4 bases, leaving 8 bases of the junction unmatched. Germline CDR1 and CDR2: SGHRS and YFSETQ. The CDR3 totals 14 residues. The DNA for the CDR3 is TGCGCCAGCAGCACCGGGGACAGGGGATGGGAGCAGTACGTC. Translated, it gives CASSTGDRGWEQYV.

This chain uses TRBV19 with TRBJ1-2; D may be TRBD1 (5 bases). CDR1 is LNHDA, CDR2 SQIVND, per germline (reference sequence). The CDR3 is 14 amino acids. V was shortened by 7 bases and J by 7 bases, with 19 bases between the two germline ends. The CDR3 loop is CASTPPGQASGYTF. CDR3 coding DNA: TGTGCCAGTACCCCCCCGGGGCAAGCCAGTGGCTACACCTTC.

The chain couples TRBV19 to TRBJ2-5, with a weak D call TRBD2 (5 bases). The germline CDR1 and CDR2 sequences are LNHDA and SQIVND (reference sequence). V was pared by 1 base and J by 0 bases, with 9 bases between. This CDR3 contains 15 residues. The CDR3 protein is CASSIGTDYQETQYF. CDR3 in DNA: TGTGCCAGTAGTATAGGGACGGACTACCAAGAGACCCAGTACTTC.

V gene TRBV12-3 or TRBV12-4 combines with J gene TRBJ2-1; 8 bases map to TRBD1. With V trimmed by 6 bases and J by 2 bases, 0 bases remained unmatched. The CDR3 extends over 13 amino acids. CDR3 region: CASRQGAYNEQFF. The DNA for the CDR3 is TGTGCCAGCAGACAGGGGGCCTACAATGAGCAGTTCTTC.

A single count supports this clone. V gene TRBV3-1 (or the pseudogene TRBV3-2) combines with J gene TRBJ1-2; TRBD1 is a possible D gene (5 bases). The CDR3 extends over 17 amino acids. V was cut by 0 bases and J by 4 bases, with 18 bases left in between. The germline CDR1 and CDR2 sequences are LGHDT and YNNKEL (reference sequence). CDR3 DNA: TGTGCCAGCAGCCAAGAGGGGGGTGCGGCGGGGCTCTATGGCTACACCTTC. Translation: CASSQEGGAAGLYGYTF.

V gene TRBV7-3 combines with J gene TRBJ1-2, with unresolved D. The V and J ends lost 4 bases and 1 base respectively, with 22 bases between them. Germline loops: CDR1 SGHTA, CDR2 FQGTGA. The CDR3 is 18 amino acids. Here the CDR3 DNA reads TGTGCCAGCAGCTCGTACCGAAAGACAAGAACCGGTAACTATGGCTACACCTTC. This codes for CASSSYRKTRTGNYGYTF.

This rearrangement joins TRBV7-2 to TRBJ1-5, with 7 bases identical to TRBD1. The germline CDR1 and CDR2 sequences are SGHTA and FQGNSA. With V trimmed by 8 bases and J by 3 bases, 19 bases remained unmatched. There are 18 residues in the CDR3. DNA for the CDR3: TGTGCCAGCGGGGTCCATTGGTTCACAGGGGCCCTCAATCAGCCCCAGCATTTT. Encoded protein: CASGVHWFTGALNQPQHF.

This sequence joins TRBV5-1 and TRBJ1-1; possible D gene TRBD1, 5 bases. This CDR3 is built from 13 residues. CDR1 SGHRS and CDR2 YFSETQ come from the germline V gene. Trimming pared 4 bases from V and 1 base from J, leaving 8 bases between. The CDR3, as DNA: TGCGCCAGCAGCGCCGACAGGAACACTGAAGCTTTCTTT. Protein sequence: CASSADRNTEAFF.

This clone was recorded once. The chain has TRBV7-9 and TRBJ2-5; 7 bases are shared with TRBD1. CDR1 and CDR2 (germline): SEHNR, FQNEAQ (reference sequence). Losses at the gene ends were 5 bases for V and 5 bases for J; bases not matched to a gene: 8. This CDR3 has 14 amino acids. CDR3 DNA: TGTGCCAGCAGCCGAGGACAGGTCCGGGAGACCCAGTACTTC. This gives the protein CASSRGQVRETQYF.

For this clone: One end of the junction fails to match germline, which may point to a read error. The chain joins TRBV3-1 (or the pseudogene TRBV3-2) to TRBJ2-3, with 9 bases matching TRBD1. This CDR3 contains 12 residues. CDR1 and CDR2 (germline): LGHDT, YNNKEL (reference sequence). This CDR3 is CASSQGDRVSHF. CDR3 nucleotide sequence: TGTGCCAGCAGCCAAGGGGACAGGGTATCCCATTTT.

Here the CDR3 DNA reads TGTGCCAGCAGCCAAGGCAGGGTCAATCAGCCCCAGCATTTT. Its protein product is CASSQGRVNQPQHF. The genes are TRBV3-1 (or the pseudogene TRBV3-2) and TRBJ1-5, with D possibly being TRBD1 (5 bases). In germline, CDR1 is LGHDT, CDR2 YNNKEL (reference sequence). Between the trimmed V and J ends, which lost 1 base and 3 bases, there was a span of 7 bases. CDR3 size: 14 residues.

This chain joins TRBV11-2 and TRBJ1-4, with D perhaps TRBD1 (6 bases). There are 16 residues in the CDR3. CDR1 and CDR2 from the germline V gene are SGHAT and FQNNGV. V was pared by 0 bases and J by 2 bases, with 10 bases between. The CDR3 region is CASSLDVGATNEKLFF. The CDR3, as DNA: TGTGCCAGCAGCTTAGATGTGGGGGCGACTAATGAAAAACTGTTTTTT.

This chain links TRBV6-5 with TRBJ2-3, with a tentative D call TRBD2 (6 bases). Germline V gene sequence: CDR1 MNHEY, CDR2 SVGAGI. This CDR3 spans 14 amino acids. Trimming removed 2 bases from V and 6 bases from J, with 12 bases in between. CDR3 nucleotides: TGTGCCAGCAGTTACGGCGGGGTGGGGGATACGCAGTATTTT. Protein: CASSYGGVGDTQYF.

The V call is TRBV30, the J call TRBJ2-7; possibly TRBD1 for D (6 bases). Per the germline V gene, CDR1 is GTSNPN and CDR2 is SVGIG (reference sequence). This CDR3 is 11 amino acids long. V was trimmed by 8 bases and J by 5 bases, leaving 13 bases between them. This CDR3 is CAGTGTNEQYF. In nucleotides, the CDR3 is TGTGCCGGAACCGGGACAAACGAGCAGTACTTC.

This chain uses TRBV5-1 with TRBJ2-3; D uncertain. Germline CDR1 and CDR2: SGHRS and YFSETQ. V lost 4 bases, J lost 2 bases, and 14 bases lay in between. The CDR3 length is 15 residues. The CDR3 DNA is TGCGCCAGCAGCCCCACTGGCGTTAACACAGATACGCAGTATTTT. It yields the protein CASSPTGVNTDTQYF.